This T cell receptor beta chain was obtained from a study of cytomegalovirus exposure and HLA in healthy donors. About the study: Early on, a data release was issued that held tens of millions of unique TCRs from HLA-typed donors. Overall study results and limits: CMV serostatus was the only recorded immune exposure for donors. What was likely a sequencing artifact was a cluster of highly shared sequence variants.

Researchers ran the PCR with 60 Vbeta and 13 Jbeta primers. Source study methods: There were about 80 million unique TCR beta chains by a later count, and 10 million to 12 million of them were shared. Profiled with immunoSEQ multiplex PCR; TCRdb holds only in-frame clones, not every one. V and J calls and clone size are those listed in that table; D and trimming were worked out from the DNA. Of 95,000 to 100,000 clones listed, about 75% were seen once; the top ten hold less than 9%. Note on this clone: Its target is not known.

Germline V gives CDR1 LNHNV, CDR2 YYDKDF (reference sequence). The CDR3 consists of 16 residues. V lost 0 bases to trimming and J lost 7 bases, with 13 bases between them. The chain is built from TRBV15 and TRBJ1-6; D uncertain. Sequencing was done on a sample of PBMCs. This TCR was sampled from a man aged 40-50 years in good health and CMV-seropositive. In DNA form, the CDR3 reads TGTGCCACCAGCAGAGAGTTGGGCAGTCCGAATTCACCCCTCCACTTT. It is translated as CATSRELGSPNSPLHF.